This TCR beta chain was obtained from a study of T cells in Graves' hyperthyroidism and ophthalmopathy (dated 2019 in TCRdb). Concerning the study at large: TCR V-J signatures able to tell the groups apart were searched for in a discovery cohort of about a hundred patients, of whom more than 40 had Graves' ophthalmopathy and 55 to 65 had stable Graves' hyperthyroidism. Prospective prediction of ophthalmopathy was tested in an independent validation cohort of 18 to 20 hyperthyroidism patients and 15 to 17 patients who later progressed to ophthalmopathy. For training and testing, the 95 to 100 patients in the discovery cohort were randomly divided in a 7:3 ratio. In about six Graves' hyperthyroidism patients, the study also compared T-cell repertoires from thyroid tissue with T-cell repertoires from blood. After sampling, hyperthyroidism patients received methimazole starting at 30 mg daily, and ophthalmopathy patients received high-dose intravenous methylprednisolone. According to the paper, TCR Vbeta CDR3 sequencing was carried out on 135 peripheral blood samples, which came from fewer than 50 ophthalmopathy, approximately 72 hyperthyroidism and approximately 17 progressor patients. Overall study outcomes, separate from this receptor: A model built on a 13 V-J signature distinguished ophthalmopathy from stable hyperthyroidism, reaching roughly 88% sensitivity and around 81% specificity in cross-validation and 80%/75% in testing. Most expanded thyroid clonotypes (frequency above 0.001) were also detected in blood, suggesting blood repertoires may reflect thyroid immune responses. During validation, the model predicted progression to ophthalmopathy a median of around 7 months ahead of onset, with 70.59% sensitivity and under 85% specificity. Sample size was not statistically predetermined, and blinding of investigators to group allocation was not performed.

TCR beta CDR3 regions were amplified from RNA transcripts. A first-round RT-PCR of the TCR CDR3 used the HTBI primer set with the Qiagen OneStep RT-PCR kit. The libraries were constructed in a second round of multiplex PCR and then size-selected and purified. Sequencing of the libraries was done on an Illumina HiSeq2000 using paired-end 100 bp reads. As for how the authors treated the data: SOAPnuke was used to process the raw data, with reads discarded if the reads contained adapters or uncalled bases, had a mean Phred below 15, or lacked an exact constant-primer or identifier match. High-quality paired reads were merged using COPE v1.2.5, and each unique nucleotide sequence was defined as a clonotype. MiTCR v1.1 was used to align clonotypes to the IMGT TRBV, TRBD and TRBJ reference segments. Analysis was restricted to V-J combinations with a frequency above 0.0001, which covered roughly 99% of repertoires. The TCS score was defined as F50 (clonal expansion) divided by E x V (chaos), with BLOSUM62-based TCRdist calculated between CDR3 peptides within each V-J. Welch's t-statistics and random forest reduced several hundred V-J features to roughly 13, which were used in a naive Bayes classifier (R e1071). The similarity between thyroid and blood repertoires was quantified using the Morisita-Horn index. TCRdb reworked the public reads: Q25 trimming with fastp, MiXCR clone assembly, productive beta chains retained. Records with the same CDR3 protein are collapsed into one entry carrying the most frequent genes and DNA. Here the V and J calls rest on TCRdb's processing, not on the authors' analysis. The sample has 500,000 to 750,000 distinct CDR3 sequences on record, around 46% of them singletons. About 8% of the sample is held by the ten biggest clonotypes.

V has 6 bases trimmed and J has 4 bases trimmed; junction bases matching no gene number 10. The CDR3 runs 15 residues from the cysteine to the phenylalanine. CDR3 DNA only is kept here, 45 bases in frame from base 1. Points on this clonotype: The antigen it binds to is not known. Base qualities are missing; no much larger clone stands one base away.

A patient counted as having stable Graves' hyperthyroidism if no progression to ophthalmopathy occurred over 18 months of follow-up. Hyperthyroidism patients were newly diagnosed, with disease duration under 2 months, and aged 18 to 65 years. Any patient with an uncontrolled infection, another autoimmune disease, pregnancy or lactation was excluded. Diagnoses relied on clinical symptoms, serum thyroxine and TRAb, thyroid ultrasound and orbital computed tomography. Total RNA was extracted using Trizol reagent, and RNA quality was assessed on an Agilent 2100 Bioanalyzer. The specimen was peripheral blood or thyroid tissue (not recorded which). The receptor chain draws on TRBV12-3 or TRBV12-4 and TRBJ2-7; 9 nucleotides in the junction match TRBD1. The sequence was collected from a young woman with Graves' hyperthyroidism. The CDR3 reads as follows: CASSNAPDRGYEQYF. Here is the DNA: TGTGCCAGCAGCAACGCCCCGGACAGGGGATACGAGCAGTACTTC.